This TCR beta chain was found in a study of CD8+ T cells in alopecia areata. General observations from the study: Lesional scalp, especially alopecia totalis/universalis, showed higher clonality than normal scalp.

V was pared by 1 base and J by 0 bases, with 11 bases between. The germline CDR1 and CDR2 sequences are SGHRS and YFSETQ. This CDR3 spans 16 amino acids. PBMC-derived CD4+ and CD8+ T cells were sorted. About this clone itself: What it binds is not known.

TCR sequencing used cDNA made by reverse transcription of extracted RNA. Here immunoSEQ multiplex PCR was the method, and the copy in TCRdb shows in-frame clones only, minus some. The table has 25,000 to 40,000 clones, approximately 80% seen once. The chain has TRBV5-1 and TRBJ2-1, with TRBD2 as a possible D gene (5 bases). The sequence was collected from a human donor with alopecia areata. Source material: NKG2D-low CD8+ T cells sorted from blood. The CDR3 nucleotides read TGCGCCAGCAGCTTGACTAGTATGGGCTCCTACAATGAGCAGTTCTTC. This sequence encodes CASSLTSMGSYNEQFF.